This T cell receptor (delta chain) was found in a study of human gamma delta and Vdelta1 T cells. TCRdb re-processed the PCR reads using CATT. The table lists several thousand delta-chain clones, roughly a quarter of them singletons, with roughly 69% in the top ten. This clone was observed a handful of times. The CDR3 runs to 23 residues. Trimming cost V 5 bases and J 8 bases; bases outside gene matches: 32. Germline V CDR1 and CDR2: TSWWSYY, QGS. Source material: naive CD27+ Vdelta1 gamma-delta T cells from blood. The chain recombines TRDV1 with TRDJ1; 13 nucleotides match TRDD3. This receptor was identified in a human donor in good health. The CDR3 region has the DNA TGTGCTCTTGGGCGAACGAGCCCGAACTGGGGGATACGCGGTTGGCAAAACAACAACAAACTCATCTTT. Its protein product is CALGRTSPNWGIRGWQNNNKLIF.